This T cell receptor beta chain was observed in a study of blood T cells in healthy people across ages. This CDR3 has 14 amino acids. Germline loops: CDR1 DFQATT, CDR2 SNEGSKA (reference sequence). The use of a sample-barcoded 5' primer and a J-beta primer mix characterized a second PCR of about 7 to 12 cycles. TCRdb passed the 5' RACE reads through MiXCR, listing each CDR3 protein once. The sample has hundreds of thousands of distinct CDR3 sequences; roughly 64% are singletons. Total RNA was extracted at no less than 6 micrograms per sample. The chain uses TRBV20-1 and TRBJ2-5; D is possibly TRBD2 (5 bases). The J call may be faulty, since TRBJ2-7 better matches the DNA end. Specimen: blood. The source is a man aged 25 to 45 in good health. The CDR3 region is CSALRGLFGYEQYF. The CDR3 DNA follows: TGCAGTGCTTTGCGAGGGTTGTTCGGCTACGAGCAGTACTTC.